The T cell receptor beta chain under discussion was sequenced for a study of T cells in Graves' hyperthyroidism and ophthalmopathy. The CDR3 is made up of 15 amino acids. CDR1 and CDR2 (germline): SNHLY, FYNNEI. Trimming cost V 4 bases and J 10 bases; bases outside gene matches: 6. This clonotype was observed at least ten times. Its antigen is not identified. Among the patients, aged 18 to 65, hyperthyroidism was newly diagnosed and had lasted under 2 months. Each diagnosis was grounded in clinical symptoms, serum thyroxine and TRAb, thyroid ultrasound, and orbital computed tomography. Study-wide points: Stable hyperthyroidism was told apart from ophthalmopathy by a model built on 13 V-J features.

RNA transcripts gave rise to amplified TCR beta CDR3 regions. TCR CDR3 underwent first-round RT-PCR with the HTBI primer set. MiXCR, run by TCRdb on the multiplex PCR reads, gives a single entry per CDR3 protein. The sample carries about 510,000 distinct CDR3 sequences, approximately 14% recorded once. The gene calls are TRBV2 and TRBJ2-1; 14 positions agree with TRBD2. The source is a woman in her thirties or forties with Graves' hyperthyroidism. Sequencing was performed on blood. CDR3 protein: CASSGGLAGEGEQFF. CDR3 in DNA: TGTGCCAGCAGTGGGGGACTAGCGGGAGAGGGGGAGCAGTTCTTC.